These T cell receptor beta chains were read from a single sample in a study of cytomegalovirus exposure and HLA in healthy donors. Profiled with immunoSEQ multiplex PCR; TCRdb holds only in-frame clones, not every one. Reported are around 200,000 clones; the ten largest clones contain about 0.9%. The sample taken for sequencing was PBMCs. The receptors stem from a woman aged 30 to 39 in good health and CMV-seropositive. CDR3s include the opening cysteine and the closing phenylalanine or tryptophan. The order of the fields is V gene, D gene, J gene, CDR3 length, CDR3 DNA, CDR3 protein. D genes are given only for firm matches.

TRBV6-1	.	TRBJ1-2	14	TGTGCCAGCAGTGAAGACGGACAGTTCTATGGCTACACCTTC	CASSEDGQFYGYTF
TRBV5-1	TRBD1	TRBJ1-4	14	TGCGCCAGCAGCTTAGGGACAGGTGAAGCGAAACTGTTTTTT	CASSLGTGEAKLFF
TRBV10-3	TRBD1	TRBJ2-1	14	TGTGCCATCAGAGGACAGGGTCTCGACAATGAGCAGTTCTTC	CAIRGQGLDNEQFF
TRBV19	.	TRBJ2-7	12	TGTGCCAGTAGTATCTCGGGGTACGAGCAGTACTTC	CASSISGYEQYF
TRBV2	.	TRBJ1-4	13	TGTGCCAGCAGTGAGGCAGGCGCTGAAAAACTGTTTTTT	CASSEAGAEKLFF
TRBV11-2	TRBD1	TRBJ2-7	15	TGTGCCAGCAGCTTAGAGAACAGGGGGCACTACGAGCAGTACTTC	CASSLENRGHYEQYF
TRBV9	.	TRBJ2-1	14	TGTGCCAGCAGCGTAGCTCAGGGGTCGGATGAGCAGTTCTTC	CASSVAQGSDEQFF
TRBV27	TRBD1	TRBJ2-7	14	TGTGCCAGCAGTTTACGACAGGGCTTCTACGAGCAGTACTTC	CASSLRQGFYEQYF
TRBV11-2	.	TRBJ1-2	14	TGTGCCAGCAGCTTAGATGTAATCGGCTATGGCTACACCTTC	CASSLDVIGYGYTF
TRBV10-3	.	TRBJ2-3	13	TGTGCCTCATCTGGGGCCGCTGCAGATACGCAGTATTTT	CASSGAAADTQYF
TRBV10-1	TRBD1	TRBJ2-2	14	TGCGCCAGCGGGGGACAGGAGCTCACCGGGGAGCTGTTTTTT	CASGGQELTGELFF
TRBV29-1	TRBD2	TRBJ2-3	15	TGCAGCGTTTCTAGCGGGGGGTTCAGCACAGATACGCAGTATTTT	CSVSSGGFSTDTQYF
TRBV9	TRBD2	TRBJ2-7	13	TGTGCCAGCAGCGCGAGGGAGGGTTACGAGCAGTACTTC	CASSAREGYEQYF
TRBV18	TRBD2	TRBJ2-7	14	TGTGCCAGCTCCCCCCGAAGCGGGGGCTACGAGCAGTACTTC	CASSPRSGGYEQYF
TRBV11-1	TRBD2	TRBJ2-1	15	TGTGCCAGCAGCGAGGGGGTAGCGGGGGATAATGAGCAGTTCTTC	CASSEGVAGDNEQFF
TRBV7-2	.	TRBJ2-7	13	TGTGCCAGCAGCGTGGACAGAAACTACGAGCAGTACTTC	CASSVDRNYEQYF
TRBV10-2	.	TRBJ1-2	12	TGCGCCAGCAGTGTAGAGAACTATGGCTACACCTTC	CASSVENYGYTF
TRBV6-6	.	TRBJ2-1	15	TGTGCCAGCAGTGGAAATAGGGGCTCCTACAATGAGCAGTTCTTC	CASSGNRGSYNEQFF
TRBV10-3	.	TRBJ2-1	16	TGTGCCATCAGTGTTAACAGTCAGGGCGCCTACAATGAGCAGTTCTTC	CAISVNSQGAYNEQFF
TRBV7-9	.	TRBJ1-4	15	TGTGCCAGCAGGAGCACAGGGCTAACTAATGAAAAACTGTTTTTT	CASRSTGLTNEKLFF
TRBV5-4	TRBD2	TRBJ2-5	15	TGTGCCAGCAGCTTGGCGGGGGGGGCACAAGAGACCCAGTACTTC	CASSLAGGAQETQYF
TRBV2	TRBD1	TRBJ2-2	13	TGTGCCAGCAACGGACAGGGGACCGGGGAGCTGTTTTTT	CASNGQGTGELFF
TRBV7-8	.	TRBJ1-1	14	TGTGCCAGCAGCTACACTAATCAGAACACTGAAGCTTTCTTT	CASSYTNQNTEAFF
TRBV5-6	.	TRBJ2-7	16	TGTGCCAGCAGCCCCGACGGAGGGATACTCTCCTACGAGCAGTACTTC	CASSPDGGILSYEQYF
TRBV5-4	TRBD2	TRBJ2-3	16	TGTGCCAGCAGCTTAGGGACTAGCGGGACGACAGATACGCAGTATTTT	CASSLGTSGTTDTQYF
TRBV9	TRBD2	TRBJ2-7	17	TGTGCCAGCAGCGTAGGACTAGCGGGAGCCCATCACTACGAGCAGTACTTC	CASSVGLAGAHHYEQYF
TRBV18	.	TRBJ2-7	12	TGTGCCAGCTCACCTCAGACCTACGAGCAGTACTTC	CASSPQTYEQYF
TRBV4-3	TRBD2	TRBJ2-2	17	TGCGCCAGCAGCCAAGATCCTAGCGGGAGAGGTACCGGGGAGCTGTTTTTT	CASSQDPSGRGTGELFF
TRBV25-1	.	TRBJ1-1	12	TGTGCCAGCAGTGTCATGAACACTGAAGCTTTCTTT	CASSVMNTEAFF
TRBV27	.	TRBJ2-5	11	TGTGCCAGCAGAGAGTTAGAGACCCAGTACTTC	CASRELETQYF
TRBV2	.	TRBJ1-3	14	TGTGCCAGCAGCGGACAGACCTCTGGAAACACCATATATTTT	CASSGQTSGNTIYF
TRBV7-9	TRBD2	TRBJ2-1	17	TGTGCCAGCAGCTCCGGTCTCGGGGAAGCGGGGAGTAATGAGCAGTTCTTC	CASSSGLGEAGSNEQFF
TRBV2	.	TRBJ2-1	11	TGTGCCAGCAGTGGGGGGGTTGAGCAGTTCTTC	CASSGGVEQFF
TRBV28	TRBD1	TRBJ1-2	14	TGTGCCAGCAACCCGACAGGGGGCTGGTATGGCTACACCTTC	CASNPTGGWYGYTF
TRBV6-1	.	TRBJ2-3	14	TGTGCCAGCAGTGACCGGACCAGGGGAGATACGCAGTATTTT	CASSDRTRGDTQYF
TRBV6-1	TRBD1	TRBJ1-6	15	TGTGCCAGCAGTACGTCAATAGGGGGCAATTCACCCCTCCACTTT	CASSTSIGGNSPLHF
TRBV28	TRBD2	TRBJ2-1	16	TGTGCCAGCAGTTTAATACGCGGGAGAACCTACAATGAGCAGTTCTTC	CASSLIRGRTYNEQFF
TRBV10-3	TRBD1	TRBJ2-7	14	TGTGCCATCAGCGGGACAGGCGTTACCTACGAGCAGTACTTC	CAISGTGVTYEQYF
TRBV27	TRBD2	TRBJ2-7	13	TGTGCCAGCCGTAGCGGGAATGTCTACGAGCAGTACTTC	CASRSGNVYEQYF
TRBV5-1	TRBD1	TRBJ1-1	14	TGCGCCAGCGGAATGACAGGGATGAACACTGAAGCTTTCTTT	CASGMTGMNTEAFF
TRBV5-1	TRBD1	TRBJ1-4	15	TGCGCCAGCAGCCTGGGACAGGGGGCGTATGAAAAACTGTTTTTT	CASSLGQGAYEKLFF
TRBV2	.	TRBJ2-2	15	TGTGCCAGCAGCGAGACCGGGAAATCTTCCGGGGAGCTGTTTTTT	CASSETGKSSGELFF
TRBV10-3	.	TRBJ1-1	13	TGTGCCATCAGTGGCGGATTTAACACTGAAGCTTTCTTT	CAISGGFNTEAFF
TRBV5-1	TRBD2	TRBJ2-2	16	TGCGCCAGCAGCAAGTCTAGCGGGGCGAACACCGGGGAGCTGTTTTTT	CASSKSSGANTGELFF